What follows is one T cell receptor beta chain and its context. The data stem from a study of blood T cell repertoires in COVID-19. Study context: Both acute and convalescent COVID-19 samples were obtained from the United States, Italy and Spain. In each case, the material was cDNA or gDNA derived from T cells, B-cell-depleted T cells, or PBMCs.

In the source study's methods: Amplification of reference gene primers provided the estimated nucleated cell counts. Using immunoSEQ multiplex PCR, the repertoire was profiled, and TCRdb retains in-frame clones only, with some absent. The V and J calls and the clone size are those of that table, but D and trimming were determined from the DNA. The sample lists over 85,000 clones, almost 80% seen once, with approximately 16% in the top ten. This CDR3 has 14 amino acids. The germline CDR1 and CDR2 sequences are MNHEY and SMNVEV (reference sequence). V lost 6 bases to trimming and J lost 6 bases; unmatched junction nucleotides: 11.

The TCR originated in an elderly woman with active or convalescent COVID-19. Material: peripheral blood. The chain couples TRBV27 to TRBJ2-7; 7 nucleotides match TRBD1. CDR3 DNA: TGTGCCAGCAGGCGGACAGGCCTGAACTTCGAGCAGTACTTC. This encodes CASRRTGLNFEQYF.